Listed below are T cell receptor beta chains from one sample, sequenced in a study of T cell repertoires in ileal Crohn's disease. Produced via immunoSEQ multiplex PCR; TCRdb's table is partial and in-frame only. The sample yields some 16,000 clones, 80% seen once. The sequenced sample was ileal tissue. The receptors were sampled from an adult with Crohn's disease. Both conserved end residues are trimmed from each CDR3.

cdr3_aa | v_call
ASVKAGGAGTEAF | TRBV5-1
ASSWRASGSGRETQY | TRBV5-1
ASSGLAGSETQY | TRBV27
ASSSRVGAEGYT | TRBV11-2
ASSSGDAGELF | TRBV6-5
ASTQPQSGGSYEQF | TRBV27
ASSVEARVGGNTIY | TRBV9
ASSDGVLYNEQF | TRBV6-1
ASSRLDWGGTQY | TRBV4-1
ASSFERGNQPQH | TRBV5-8
ASSYYTRNYGYT | TRBV7-9
ASSPTGRDTEAF | TRBV11-3
ASSETGALTGELF | TRBV2
SVEEGGSGTEAF | TRBV29-1
ASTARGPGGQPQH | TRBV6-5
ASTQVEREGPGELF | TRBV2
ASSPGQTYGYT | TRBV11-3
ASSPQGGGTEAF | TRBV19
ASSQGLAGRRGTGELF | TRBV12-1
ASSYAPGLASDTQY | TRBV6-5
ASSLSRGSGNTIY | TRBV27
ATEGQRNEKLF | TRBV15
ASRYRSGGQMIGANVLT | TRBV2
AWSVLANTEAF | TRBV30
SVEGAGGNTDTQY | TRBV29-1
ASSYTGELF | TRBV7-2
ASTSFGTDFNYGYT | TRBV7-8
ASSQHNQLAGGYEQY | TRBV21-1
ASRAGAGNQPQH | TRBV19
ASSERDRNYGYT | TRBV6-1
AWSGGQGSLANEKLF | TRBV30
ASSRTGASADTQY | TRBV7-3
ASSFQAPDGYT | TRBV7-9
ASRLPNTEAF | TRBV6-6
ASSQAAGGHNEQF | TRBV4-3
ASRQVERLETQY | TRBV6-5
ASSPDRANTGELF | TRBV4-3
SAGQSGTEAF | TRBV29-1
ASTHSGQTTNYGYT | TRBV27